This passage covers 11 T cell receptor beta chains from one sample sequenced in a study of cytomegalovirus exposure and HLA in healthy donors. Primers included in the PCR were 60 Vbeta and 13 Jbeta primers. Only in-frame clones appear in the TCRdb table, and some are missing; sequencing was by immunoSEQ multiplex PCR. This table holds 150,000 to 200,000 clones, roughly 13% found once. The sample consisted of PBMCs. Every receptor here comes from a man in his fifties in good health and CMV-seropositive.

The DNA of the CDR3 is TGCAGCGTTGGACAGGTTTTGAACACTGAAGCTTTCTTT. Its translation is CSVGQVLNTEAFF. The chain employs TRBV29-1 and TRBJ1-1; D may be TRBD1 (6 bases). The CDR3 sequence is 13 residues long. Germline V lookup: CDR1 SQVTM, CDR2 ANQGSEA. V lost 4 bases, J lost 0 bases, and 9 bases lay in between.

This clone was detected only a few times. The chain combines TRBV11-2 with TRBJ2-7; D may be TRBD1 (6 bases). This CDR3 region has 14 residues. The ends were cut back, 6 bases at V and 1 base at J, with 13 bases in the middle. Germline values: CDR1 SGHAT, CDR2 FQNNGV. The CDR3 sequence is CASRLRGQSYEQYF. DNA for the CDR3: TGTGCCAGCAGACTCAGAGGACAGTCCTACGAGCAGTACTTC.

CDR3 coding DNA: TGTGCCAGCAGCTCCCGGGGGGGTTTCGAAGAGCAGTACTTC. This translates into CASSSRGGFEEQYF. The gene calls are TRBV6-6 and TRBJ2-7; TRBD2 agrees at 8 bases. The CDR3 is 14 amino acids. Germline V gene data show CDR1 as MNHNY and CDR2 as SVGAGI (reference sequence). V trimming: 6 bases; J trimming: 7 bases; junction bases outside the gene matches: 11.

This clone was counted only a few times. The chain employs TRBV2 and TRBJ1-2; the D gene is possibly TRBD1 (6 bases). Trimming took off 4 bases at V and 2 bases at J, with 8 bases between the two ends. The germline V gene has CDR1 SNHLY and CDR2 FYNNEI. CDR3 length: 13 amino acids. The CDR3: CASSVGQNYGYTF. In nucleotides, the CDR3 is TGTGCCAGCAGTGTCGGACAGAACTATGGCTACACCTTC.

This clone has just a few counts. V gene TRBV20-1 combines with J gene TRBJ1-5; TRBD1 is a possible D gene (5 bases). Germline CDR1 reads DFQATT; CDR2 reads SNEGSKA (reference sequence). The CDR3 extends over 11 amino acids. Trimming cost V 7 bases and J 6 bases, with 10 bases left between them. The CDR3 nucleotides are TGCAGTGTAACCGGGGGTCAGCCCCAGCATTTT. Translating gives CSVTGGQPQHF.

This clone was observed a handful of times. The chain recombines TRBV6-5 with TRBJ2-4; no firm D call. This CDR3 comprises 15 residues. The germline V gene has CDR1 MNHEY and CDR2 SVGAGI. The V end was cut by 4 bases, the J end by 7 bases, with 17 bases between. The CDR3 is CASSFLGPTGNIQYF. The DNA for the CDR3 is TGTGCCAGCAGTTTCCTCGGTCCAACGGGTAACATTCAGTACTTC.

This chain uses TRBV30 with TRBJ2-7; D gene uncertain. The V and J ends lost 0 bases and 3 bases respectively, with 6 bases between them. Per germline, CDR1 GTSNPN and CDR2 SVGIG (reference sequence). The CDR3 runs to 12 residues. The CDR3 coding sequence is TGTGCCTGGAGTGTATCGGTCTACGAGCAGTACTTC. As protein: CAWSVSVYEQYF.

This rearrangement joins TRBV28 to TRBJ1-4; TRBD1 aligns across 7 bases. Germline CDR1 and CDR2: MDHEN and SYDVKM. CDR3 length: 14 amino acids. V gave up 4 bases and J gave up 6 bases; unmatched junction bases: 5. CDR3 bases: TGTGCCAGCAGTTCCGGGACAGTTGATGAAAAACTGTTTTTT. This codes for CASSSGTVDEKLFF.

A few counts support this clone. The genes are TRBV5-4 and TRBJ2-1, with TRBD1 as a possible D gene (5 bases). From germline, CDR1 is SGHNT and CDR2 YYREEE (reference sequence). Trimming pared 1 base from V and 4 bases from J, leaving 12 bases between. The CDR3 runs 15 residues. The CDR3 coding sequence is TGTGCCAGCAGCTTGAGCAGGGTCGTTTACAATGAGCAGTTCTTC. Its protein product is CASSLSRVVYNEQFF.

V is TRBV6-6 and J is TRBJ2-5; 7 bases align to TRBD2. The CDR3 runs to 12 residues. Germline V gene sequence: CDR1 MNHNY, CDR2 SVGAGI (reference sequence). Trimming removed 5 bases from V and 12 bases from J; junction bases left unmatched: 9. CDR3 amino acids: CASSLSQGLKYF. CDR3 bases: TGTGCCAGCAGTCTCTCCCAGGGACTAAAGTACTTC.

The V gene is TRBV11-3, the J gene TRBJ2-1; TRBD1 aligns across 7 bases. This CDR3 is built from 14 residues. CDR1 is SGHNT, CDR2 YENEEA, per germline. The J segment lost 4 bases and the V segment lost 3 bases, leaving 3 bases of the junction unmatched. Here the CDR3 DNA reads TGTGCCAGCAGCTTCGGACAGGATTACAATGAGCAGTTCTTC. It codes for CASSFGQDYNEQFF.